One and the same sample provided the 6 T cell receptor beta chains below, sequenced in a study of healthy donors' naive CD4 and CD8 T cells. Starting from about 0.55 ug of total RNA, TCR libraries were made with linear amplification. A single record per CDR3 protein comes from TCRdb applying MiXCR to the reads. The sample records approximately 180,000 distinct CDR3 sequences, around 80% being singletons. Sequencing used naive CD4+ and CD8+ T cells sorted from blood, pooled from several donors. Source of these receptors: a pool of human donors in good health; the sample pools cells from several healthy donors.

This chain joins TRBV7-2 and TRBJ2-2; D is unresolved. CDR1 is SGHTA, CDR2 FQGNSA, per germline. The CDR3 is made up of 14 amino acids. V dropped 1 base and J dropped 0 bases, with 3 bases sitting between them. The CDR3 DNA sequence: TGTGCCAGCAGCTTAGTGCCGAACACCGGGGAGCTGTTTTTT. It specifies CASSLVPNTGELFF. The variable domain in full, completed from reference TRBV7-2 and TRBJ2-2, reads GAGVSQSPSNKVTEKGKDVELRCDPISGHTALYWYRQSLGQGLEFLIYFQGNSAPDKSGLPSDRFSAERTGGSVSTLTIQRTQQEDSAVYLCASSLVPNTGELFFGEGSRLTVL.

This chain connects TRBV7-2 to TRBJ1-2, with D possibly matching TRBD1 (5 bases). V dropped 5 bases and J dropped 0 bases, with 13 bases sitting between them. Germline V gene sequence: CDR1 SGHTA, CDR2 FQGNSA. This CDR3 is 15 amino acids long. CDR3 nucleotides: TGTGCCAGCAGCCTAGTGGGGGTAGCTAACTATGGCTACACCTTC. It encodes CASSLVGVANYGYTF. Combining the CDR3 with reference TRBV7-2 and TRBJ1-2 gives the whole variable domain GAGVSQSPSNKVTEKGKDVELRCDPISGHTALYWYRQSLGQGLEFLIYFQGNSAPDKSGLPSDRFSAERTGGSVSTLTIQRTQQEDSAVYLCASSLVGVANYGYTFGSGTRLTVV.

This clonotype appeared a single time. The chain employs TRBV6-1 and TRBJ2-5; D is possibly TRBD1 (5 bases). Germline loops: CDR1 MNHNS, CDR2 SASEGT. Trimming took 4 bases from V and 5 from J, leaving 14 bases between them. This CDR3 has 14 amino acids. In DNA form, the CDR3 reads TGTGCCAGCAGTGTGGAAGGGGTCAGGGAGACCCAGTACTTC. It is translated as CASSVEGVRETQYF.

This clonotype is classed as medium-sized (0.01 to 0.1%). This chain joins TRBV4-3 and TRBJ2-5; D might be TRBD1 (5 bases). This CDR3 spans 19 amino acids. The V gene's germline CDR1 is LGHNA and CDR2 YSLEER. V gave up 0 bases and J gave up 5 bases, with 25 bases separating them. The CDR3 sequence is CASSQDVPDQGPPGETQYF. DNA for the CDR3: TGCGCCAGCAGCCAAGATGTTCCCGATCAGGGCCCTCCCGGGGAGACCCAGTACTTC.

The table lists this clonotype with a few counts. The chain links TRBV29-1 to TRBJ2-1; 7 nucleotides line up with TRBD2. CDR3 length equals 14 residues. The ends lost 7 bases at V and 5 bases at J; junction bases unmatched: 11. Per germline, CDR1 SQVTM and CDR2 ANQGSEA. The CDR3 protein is CSATPGGVDNEQFF. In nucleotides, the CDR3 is TGCAGCGCTACCCCGGGGGGAGTCGACAATGAGCAGTTCTTC.

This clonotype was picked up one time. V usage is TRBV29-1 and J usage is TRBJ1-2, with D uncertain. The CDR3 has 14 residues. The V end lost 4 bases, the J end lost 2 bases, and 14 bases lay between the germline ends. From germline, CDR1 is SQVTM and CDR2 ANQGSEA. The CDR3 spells CSVGRVALNYGYTF. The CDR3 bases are TGCAGCGTTGGGAGAGTGGCTCTAAACTATGGCTACACCTTC.